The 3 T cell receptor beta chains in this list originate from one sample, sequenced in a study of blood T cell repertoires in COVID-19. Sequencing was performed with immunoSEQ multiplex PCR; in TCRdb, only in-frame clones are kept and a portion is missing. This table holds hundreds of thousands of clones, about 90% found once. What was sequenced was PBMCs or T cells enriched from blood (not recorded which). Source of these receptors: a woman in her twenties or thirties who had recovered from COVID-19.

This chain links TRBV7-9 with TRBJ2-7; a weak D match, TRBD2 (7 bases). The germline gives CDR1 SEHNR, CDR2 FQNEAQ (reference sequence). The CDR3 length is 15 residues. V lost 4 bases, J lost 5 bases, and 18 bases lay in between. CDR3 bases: TGTGCCAGCAGCTCGAGAGGGGGGGCTGTCCACGAGCAGTACTTC. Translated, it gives CASSSRGGAVHEQYF.

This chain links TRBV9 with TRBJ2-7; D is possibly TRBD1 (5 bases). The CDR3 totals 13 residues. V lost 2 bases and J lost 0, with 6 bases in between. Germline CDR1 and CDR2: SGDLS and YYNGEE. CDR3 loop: CASSVDNSYEQYF. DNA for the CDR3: TGTGCCAGCAGCGTGGACAACTCCTACGAGCAGTACTTC.

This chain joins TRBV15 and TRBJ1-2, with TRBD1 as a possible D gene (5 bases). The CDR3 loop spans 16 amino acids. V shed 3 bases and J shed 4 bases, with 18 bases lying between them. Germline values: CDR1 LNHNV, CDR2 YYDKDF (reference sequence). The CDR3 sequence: CATSSQNIGVSYGYTF. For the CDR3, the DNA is TGTGCCACCAGCAGCCAAAATATAGGGGTCTCCTATGGCTACACCTTC.